These T cell receptor beta chains were read from a single sample in a study of cytomegalovirus exposure and HLA in healthy donors. Method: immunoSEQ multiplex PCR; TCRdb's copy keeps in-frame clones and lacks some. The sample shows 220,000 or so clones, 70% to 85% of them seen only once. The sequencing input was PBMCs. The receptors derive from a male donor in good health and CMV-seronegative. Each CDR3 is given with its conserved first and last residue. Fields, in order: J gene, clone size, V gene, CDR3 length, D gene, CDR3 DNA, CDR3 protein. D genes are given only for firm matches. The size of a clone is reported for some rows only, either as once, few or many, or as a class for expanded clones.

>TRBJ1-1|few|TRBV7-9|13|.
TGTGCCAGCAGCTTAGGAGGGCACACTGAAGCTTTCTTT
CASSLGGHTEAFF
>TRBJ1-4|.|TRBV7-9|16|.
TGTTCCAGCAGCTTAGTGGACAGTGCCCTTAATGAAAAACTGTTTTTT
CSSSLVDSALNEKLFF
>TRBJ2-2|.|TRBV11-2|15|TRBD2
TGTGCCAGCAGCTTCGGGACTAGCGGGATGGGGGAGCTGTTTTTT
CASSFGTSGMGELFF
>TRBJ2-7|.|TRBV28|15|TRBD1
TGTGCCAGTCATACCGGGACAGGGATATCGTACGAGCAGTACTTC
CASHTGTGISYEQYF
>TRBJ2-1|.|TRBV5-4|17|TRBD2
TGTGCCAGCAGCTTGGAAGCGGGAGGGCTTTCCTACAATGAGCAGTTCTTC
CASSLEAGGLSYNEQFF
>TRBJ2-2|.|TRBV6-1|14|.
TGTGCCAGCAGTGAAGGGTCAGGGGCCGGGGAGCTGTTTTTT
CASSEGSGAGELFF
>TRBJ1-4|.|TRBV28|13|.
TGTGCCAGCACCCTAGATCATGGGGAAAAACTGTTTTTT
CASTLDHGEKLFF
>TRBJ2-2|.|TRBV19|16|TRBD1
TGTGCCAGTAGTATTCGTCGGACAGGGGTACCCGGGGAGCTGTTTTTT
CASSIRRTGVPGELFF
>TRBJ2-7|once|TRBV7-9|15|TRBD1
TGTGCCAGCGCTTATCCCAGGGGGCGAGGGTACGAGCAGTACTTC
CASAYPRGRGYEQYF
>TRBJ2-5|many|TRBV2|15|.
TGTGCCAGCAGCTTTACTAGCAATTACCAAGAGACCCAGTACTTC
CASSFTSNYQETQYF
>TRBJ2-7|.|TRBV5-6|13|.
TGTGCCAGCAGCTTCTCCTCGCCCTACGAGCAGTACTTC
CASSFSSPYEQYF
>TRBJ1-2|.|TRBV15|14|.
TGTGCCACCAGCAGTGCGGGACCGGACTATGGCTACACCTTC
CATSSAGPDYGYTF
>TRBJ2-7|.|TRBV4-1|13|.
TGCGCCAGCAGCCCTACCTCGGGCTACGAGCAGTACTTC
CASSPTSGYEQYF
>TRBJ2-1|.|TRBV4-2|17|TRBD2
TGTGCCAGCAGCCCCACCACCAGCGGGAGGGCCTTCAATGAGCAGTTCTTC
CASSPTTSGRAFNEQFF
>TRBJ1-4|.|TRBV5-5|14|TRBD1
TGTGCCAGCAGCAACGACAGGGTAGGAGAAAAACTGTTTTTT
CASSNDRVGEKLFF
>TRBJ2-7|.|TRBV11-2|16|.
TGTGCCAGCAGCCTAGATGGCCGCCTTTCCCCCTTCGAGCAGTACTTC
CASSLDGRLSPFEQYF
>TRBJ2-1|.|TRBV9|16|TRBD1
TGTGCCAGCAGCCCACGGACAGGGGCCCAATACAATGAGCAGTTCTTC
CASSPRTGAQYNEQFF
>TRBJ2-7|.|TRBV4-1|16|TRBD1
TGCGCCAGCAGCCCGGGGATGACAGGGCTCTCCTACGAGCAGTACTTC
CASSPGMTGLSYEQYF
>TRBJ2-3|.|TRBV5-1|14|.
TGCGCCAGCAGCTCCAGGCTAGCCACAGATACGCAGTATTTT
CASSSRLATDTQYF
>TRBJ2-7|few|TRBV27|13|TRBD1
TGTGCCAGCAGTTTGGGGGGACAGGGCGAGCAGTACTTC
CASSLGGQGEQYF
>TRBJ1-4|.|TRBV2|15|.
TGTGCCAGCAGTGATCTAGGTGCAACTAATGAAAAACTGTTTTTT
CASSDLGATNEKLFF
>TRBJ2-7|.|TRBV19|15|TRBD1
TGTGCCAGTAGTATAGGCGGGACAGGGGGCGGTGAGCAGTACTTC
CASSIGGTGGGEQYF
>TRBJ2-7|.|TRBV18|14|.
TGTGCCAGCCAGAATCAAGGGAGCTCCTACGAGCAGTACTTC
CASQNQGSSYEQYF
>TRBJ1-5|.|TRBV15|14|.
TGTGCCACCTCCAATGCGGGGCGGGGGCAGCCCCAGCATTTT
CATSNAGRGQPQHF
>TRBJ2-2|few|TRBV19|13|.
TGTGCCAGTAGTCCCTTTCGCGGCGGGGAGCTGTTTTTT
CASSPFRGGELFF
>TRBJ2-7|once|TRBV11-2|17|TRBD2
TGTGCCAGCAGCTTTCGGACTAGCGGGAGAGGGCCCTACGAGCAGTACTTC
CASSFRTSGRGPYEQYF
>TRBJ1-4|few|TRBV7-9|15|TRBD1
TGTGCCAGCAGCTTACGGGACAGGAGAAATGAAAAACTGTTTTTT
CASSLRDRRNEKLFF
>TRBJ2-7|.|TRBV5-1|14|.
TGCGCCAGCAGCTACGGGACTGAGACCTACGAGCAGTACTTC
CASSYGTETYEQYF
>TRBJ1-5|.|TRBV30|14|.
TGTGCCTGGAGTAGGCAGGGTGGCAATCAGCCCCAGCATTTT
CAWSRQGGNQPQHF
>TRBJ2-3|few|TRBV7-2|16|TRBD1
TGTGCCAGCAGCTTAGGCCCGGGACAGGGCAGAGAAACGCAGTATTTT
CASSLGPGQGRETQYF
>TRBJ1-4|.|TRBV18|13|.
TGTGCCAGCTCACCGGTTGGGCAGCCCAAACTGTTTTTT
CASSPVGQPKLFF